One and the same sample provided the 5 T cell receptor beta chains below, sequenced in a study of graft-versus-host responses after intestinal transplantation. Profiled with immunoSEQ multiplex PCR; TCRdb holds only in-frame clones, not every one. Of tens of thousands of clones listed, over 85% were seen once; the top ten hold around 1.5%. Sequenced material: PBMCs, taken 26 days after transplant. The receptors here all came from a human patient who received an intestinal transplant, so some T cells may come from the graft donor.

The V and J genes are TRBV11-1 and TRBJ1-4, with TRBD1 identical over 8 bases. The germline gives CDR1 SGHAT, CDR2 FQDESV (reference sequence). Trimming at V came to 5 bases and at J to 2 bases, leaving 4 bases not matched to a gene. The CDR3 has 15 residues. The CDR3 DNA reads TGTGCCAGCAGCCCCCAGGGGGCCACTAATGAAAAACTGTTTTTT. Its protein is CASSPQGATNEKLFF.

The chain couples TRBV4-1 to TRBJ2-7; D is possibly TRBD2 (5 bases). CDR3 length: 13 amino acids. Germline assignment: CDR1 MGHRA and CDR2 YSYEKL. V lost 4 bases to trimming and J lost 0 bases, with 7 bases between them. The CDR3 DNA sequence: TGCGCCAGCAGCCGTGGGAGCTCCTACGAGCAGTACTTC. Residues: CASSRGSSYEQYF.

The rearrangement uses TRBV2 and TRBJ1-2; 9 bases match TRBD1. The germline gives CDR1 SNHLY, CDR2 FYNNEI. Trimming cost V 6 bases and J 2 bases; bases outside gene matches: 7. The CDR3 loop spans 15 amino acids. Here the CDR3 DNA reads TGTGCCAGCAGAGTTTGGGACAGGGCCAACTATGGCTACACCTTC. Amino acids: CASRVWDRANYGYTF.

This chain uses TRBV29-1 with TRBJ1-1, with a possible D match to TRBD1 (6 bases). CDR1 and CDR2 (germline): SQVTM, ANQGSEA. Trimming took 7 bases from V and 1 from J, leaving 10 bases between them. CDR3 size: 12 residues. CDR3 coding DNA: TGCAGCGGATACAGGGAGAACACTGAAGCTTTCTTT. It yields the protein CSGYRENTEAFF.

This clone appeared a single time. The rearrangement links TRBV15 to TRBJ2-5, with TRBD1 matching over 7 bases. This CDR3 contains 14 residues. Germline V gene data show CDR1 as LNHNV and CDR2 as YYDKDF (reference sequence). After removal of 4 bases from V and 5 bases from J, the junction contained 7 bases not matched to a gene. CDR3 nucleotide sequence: TGTGCCACCAGCACAACGAGGGGGCAGGAGACCCAGTACTTC. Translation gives CATSTTRGQETQYF. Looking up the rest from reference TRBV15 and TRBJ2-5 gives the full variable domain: DAMVIQNPRYQVTQFGKPVTLSCSQTLNHNVMYWYQQKSSQAPKLLFHYYDKDFNNEADTPDNFQSRRPNTSFCFLDIRSPGLGDTAMYLCATSTTRGQETQYFGPGTRLLVL.